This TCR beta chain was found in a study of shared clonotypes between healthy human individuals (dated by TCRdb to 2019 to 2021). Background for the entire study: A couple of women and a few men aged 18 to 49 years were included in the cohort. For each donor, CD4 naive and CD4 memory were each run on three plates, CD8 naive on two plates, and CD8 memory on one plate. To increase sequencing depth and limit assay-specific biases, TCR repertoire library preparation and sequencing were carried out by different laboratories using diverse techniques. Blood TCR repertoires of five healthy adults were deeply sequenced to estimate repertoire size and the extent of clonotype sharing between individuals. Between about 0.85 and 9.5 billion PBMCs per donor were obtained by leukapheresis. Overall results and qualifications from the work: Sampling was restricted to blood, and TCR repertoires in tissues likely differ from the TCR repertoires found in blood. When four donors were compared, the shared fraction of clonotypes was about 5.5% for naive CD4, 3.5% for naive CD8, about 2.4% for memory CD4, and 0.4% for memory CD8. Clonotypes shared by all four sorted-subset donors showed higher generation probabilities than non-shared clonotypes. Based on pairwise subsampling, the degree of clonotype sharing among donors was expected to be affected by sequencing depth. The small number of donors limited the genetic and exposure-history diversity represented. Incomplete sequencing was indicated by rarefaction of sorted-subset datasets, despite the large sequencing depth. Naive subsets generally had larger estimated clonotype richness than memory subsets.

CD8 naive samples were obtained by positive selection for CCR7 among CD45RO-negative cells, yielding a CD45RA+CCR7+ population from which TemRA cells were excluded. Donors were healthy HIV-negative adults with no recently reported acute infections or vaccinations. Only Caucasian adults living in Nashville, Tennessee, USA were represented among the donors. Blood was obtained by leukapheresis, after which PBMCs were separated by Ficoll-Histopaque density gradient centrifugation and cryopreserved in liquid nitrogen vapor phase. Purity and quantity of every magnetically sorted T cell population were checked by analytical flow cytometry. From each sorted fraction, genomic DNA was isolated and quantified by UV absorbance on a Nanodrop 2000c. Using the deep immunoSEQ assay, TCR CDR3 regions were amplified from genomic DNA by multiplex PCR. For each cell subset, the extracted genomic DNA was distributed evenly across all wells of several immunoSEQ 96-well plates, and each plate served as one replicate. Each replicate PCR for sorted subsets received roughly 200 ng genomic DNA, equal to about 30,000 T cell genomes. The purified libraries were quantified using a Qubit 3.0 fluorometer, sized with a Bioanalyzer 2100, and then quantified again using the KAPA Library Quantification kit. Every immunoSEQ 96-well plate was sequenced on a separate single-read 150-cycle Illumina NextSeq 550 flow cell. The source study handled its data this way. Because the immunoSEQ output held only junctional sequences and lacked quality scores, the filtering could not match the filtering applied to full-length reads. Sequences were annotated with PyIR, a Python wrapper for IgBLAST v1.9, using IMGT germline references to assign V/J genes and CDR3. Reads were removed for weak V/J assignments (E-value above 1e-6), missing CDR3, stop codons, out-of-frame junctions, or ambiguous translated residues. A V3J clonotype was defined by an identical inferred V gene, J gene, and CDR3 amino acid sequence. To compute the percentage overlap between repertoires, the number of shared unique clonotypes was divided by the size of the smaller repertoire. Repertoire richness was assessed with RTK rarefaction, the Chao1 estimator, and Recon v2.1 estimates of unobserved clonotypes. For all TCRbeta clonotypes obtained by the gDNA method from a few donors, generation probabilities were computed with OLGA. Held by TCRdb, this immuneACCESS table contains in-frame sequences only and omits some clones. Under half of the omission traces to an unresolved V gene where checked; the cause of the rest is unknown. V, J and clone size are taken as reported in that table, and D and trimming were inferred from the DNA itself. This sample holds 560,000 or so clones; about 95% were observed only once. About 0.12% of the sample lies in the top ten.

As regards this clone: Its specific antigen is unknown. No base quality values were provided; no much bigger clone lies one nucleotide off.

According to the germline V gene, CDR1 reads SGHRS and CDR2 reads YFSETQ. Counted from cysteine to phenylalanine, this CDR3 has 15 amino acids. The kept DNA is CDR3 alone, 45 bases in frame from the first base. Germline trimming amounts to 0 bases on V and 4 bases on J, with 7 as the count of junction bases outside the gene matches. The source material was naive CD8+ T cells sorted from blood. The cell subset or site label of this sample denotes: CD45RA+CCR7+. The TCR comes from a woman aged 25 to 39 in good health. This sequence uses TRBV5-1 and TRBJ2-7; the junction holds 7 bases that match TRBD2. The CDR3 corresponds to CASSLGGGSGYEQYF. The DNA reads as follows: TGCGCCAGCAGCTTGGGTGGCGGGAGTGGATACGAGCAGTACTTC.